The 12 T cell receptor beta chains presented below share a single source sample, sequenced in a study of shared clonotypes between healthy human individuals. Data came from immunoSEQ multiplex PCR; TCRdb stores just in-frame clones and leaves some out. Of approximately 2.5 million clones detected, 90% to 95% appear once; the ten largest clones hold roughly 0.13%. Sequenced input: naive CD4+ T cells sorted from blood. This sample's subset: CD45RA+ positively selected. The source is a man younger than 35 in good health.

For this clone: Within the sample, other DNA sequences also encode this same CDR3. CDR3 region: CASSPGSGANVLTF. CDR3 in DNA: TGTGCCAGCAGTCCGGGGTCTGGGGCCAACGTCCTGACTTTC. V usage is TRBV7-3 and J usage is TRBJ2-6, with D maybe TRBD2 (5 bases). Per germline, CDR1 SGHTA and CDR2 FQGTGA. The CDR3 loop spans 14 amino acids. The ends were cut back, 6 bases at V and 1 base at J, with 7 bases in the middle.

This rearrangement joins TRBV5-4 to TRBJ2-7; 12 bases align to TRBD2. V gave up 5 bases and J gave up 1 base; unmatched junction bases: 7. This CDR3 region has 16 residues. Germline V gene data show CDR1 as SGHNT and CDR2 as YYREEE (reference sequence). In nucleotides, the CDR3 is TGTGCCAGCAGAGTAGAACTAGCGGGAGGATCCTACGAGCAGTACTTC. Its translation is CASRVELAGGSYEQYF.

The CDR3 nucleotides read TGTGCCACCAGCGCACCGGGACAAGCTCACTATGGCTACACCTTC. Its translation: CATSAPGQAHYGYTF. V and J are TRBV15 and TRBJ1-2, with a tentative D call TRBD1 (6 bases). In germline, CDR1 is LNHNV, CDR2 YYDKDF (reference sequence). The CDR3 runs 15 residues. V lost 5 bases, J lost 3 bases, and 16 bases lay in between.

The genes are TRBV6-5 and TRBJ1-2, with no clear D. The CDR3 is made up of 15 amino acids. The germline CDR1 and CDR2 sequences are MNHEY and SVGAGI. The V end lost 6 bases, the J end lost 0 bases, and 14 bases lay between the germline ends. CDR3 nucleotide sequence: TGTGCCAGCAGCCGAGCCGACGGAGCTAACTATGGCTACACCTTC. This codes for CASSRADGANYGYTF.

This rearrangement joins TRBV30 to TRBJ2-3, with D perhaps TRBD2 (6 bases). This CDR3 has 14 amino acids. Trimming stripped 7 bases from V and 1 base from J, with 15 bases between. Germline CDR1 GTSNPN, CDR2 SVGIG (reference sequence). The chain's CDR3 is CAFGRGSRTDTQYF. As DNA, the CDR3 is TGTGCCTTCGGTCGGGGGTCCCGCACAGATACGCAGTATTTT.

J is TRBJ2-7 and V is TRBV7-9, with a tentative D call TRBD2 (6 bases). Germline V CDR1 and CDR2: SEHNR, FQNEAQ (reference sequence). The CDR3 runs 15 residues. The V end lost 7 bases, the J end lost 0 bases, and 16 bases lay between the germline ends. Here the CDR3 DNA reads TGTGCCAGCACTGGCGCGGGGACTTACTCCTACGAGCAGTACTTC. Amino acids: CASTGAGTYSYEQYF.

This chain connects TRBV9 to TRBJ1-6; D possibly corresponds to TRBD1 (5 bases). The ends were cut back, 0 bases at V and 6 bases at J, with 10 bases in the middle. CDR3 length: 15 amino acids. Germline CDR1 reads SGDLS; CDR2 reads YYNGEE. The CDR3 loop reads CASSVGGDPNSPLHF. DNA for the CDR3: TGTGCCAGCAGCGTAGGTGGGGACCCTAATTCACCCCTCCACTTT.

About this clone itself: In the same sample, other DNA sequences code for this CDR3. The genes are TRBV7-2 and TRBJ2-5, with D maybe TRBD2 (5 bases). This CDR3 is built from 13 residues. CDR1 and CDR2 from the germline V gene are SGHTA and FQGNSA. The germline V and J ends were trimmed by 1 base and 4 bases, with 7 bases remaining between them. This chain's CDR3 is CASSLGTRETQYF. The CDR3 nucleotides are TGTGCCAGCAGCTTAGGCACTAGAGAGACCCAGTACTTC.

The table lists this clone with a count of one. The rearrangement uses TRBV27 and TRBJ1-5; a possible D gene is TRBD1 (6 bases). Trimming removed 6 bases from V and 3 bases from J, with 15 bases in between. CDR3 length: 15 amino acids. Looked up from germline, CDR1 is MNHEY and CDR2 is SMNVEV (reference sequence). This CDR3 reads CASRLQGNLNQPQHF. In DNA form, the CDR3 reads TGTGCCAGCAGGCTACAGGGCAACCTCAATCAGCCCCAGCATTTT.

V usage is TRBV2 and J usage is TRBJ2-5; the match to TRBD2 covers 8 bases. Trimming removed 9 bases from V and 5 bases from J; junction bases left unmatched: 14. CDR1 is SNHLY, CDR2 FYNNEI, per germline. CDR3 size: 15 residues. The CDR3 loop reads CASDHGGGFSETQYF. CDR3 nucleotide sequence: TGTGCCAGTGACCACGGGGGGGGATTCTCGGAGACCCAGTACTTC.

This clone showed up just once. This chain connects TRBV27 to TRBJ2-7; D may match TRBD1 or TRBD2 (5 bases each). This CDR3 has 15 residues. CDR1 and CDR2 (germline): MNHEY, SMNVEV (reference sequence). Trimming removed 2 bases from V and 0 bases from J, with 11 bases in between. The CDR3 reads CASSLGAGNSYEQYF. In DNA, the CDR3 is TGTGCCAGCAGTTTAGGGGCCGGGAACTCCTACGAGCAGTACTTC.

The CDR3 sequence is CASSGGVGGNQPQHF. CDR3 sequence (DNA): TGTGCCAGTAGTGGGGGGGTTGGAGGCAATCAGCCCCAGCATTTT. The gene calls are TRBV19 and TRBJ1-5; maybe TRBD1 (5 bases). Trimming removed 5 bases at V and 2 bases at J, with 13 bases between. The CDR3 contains 15 residues. Germline V gene data show CDR1 as LNHDA and CDR2 as SQIVND (reference sequence).